Below are 30 T cell receptor beta chains sequenced from a single sample in a study of blood T cells in healthy people across ages (dated by TCRdb to about 2015). Library method: 5' RACE. These reads were obtained on an Illumina HiSeq 2500. The second PCR ran for roughly 6 to 11 cycles and used a J-beta primer mix along with a sample-barcoded 5' primer. TCRdb reprocessed the public reads (quality trimming at Q25 with fastp, clone calling with MiXCR) and kept in-frame beta chains. CDR3 protein duplicates are merged, each entry listing the most common genes and DNA. The sample table holds about 1.1 million distinct CDR3 sequences, of which roughly two fifths were seen once. Of the sample, about an eighth is held by the ten largest clones. Sequencing was carried out using blood. The source is a man aged 18 to 35 in good health.

This clonotype occurred a few times. The V and J genes are TRBV12-3 or TRBV12-4 and TRBJ2-1; D is undetermined. The CDR3 is made up of 13 amino acids. Trimming left V 5 bases short and J 5 bases short, with 10 bases between. CDR3 sequence: CASSAGPHNEQFF. The CDR3 DNA reads as TGTGCCAGCAGTGCAGGACCGCACAATGAGCAGTTCTTC.

The chain employs TRBV7-9 and TRBJ1-5, with D possibly being TRBD1 (6 bases). Germline CDR1 reads SEHNR; CDR2 reads FQNEAQ (reference sequence). There are 14 residues in the CDR3. With 2 bases removed from V and 6 bases from J, the gap between germline ends came to 11 bases. The CDR3 here is CASSLTQGGQPQHF. The CDR3 DNA reads TGTGCCAGCAGCTTAACACAGGGTGGTCAGCCCCAGCATTTT.

This clonotype was seen many times. The chain carries TRBV7-2 and TRBJ1-2; D gene uncertain. Trimming left V 1 base short and J 2 bases short, with 8 bases between. The germline V gene encodes CDR1 SGHTA and CDR2 FQGNSA. The length of the CDR3 is 14 residues. The CDR3 DNA reads TGTGCCAGCAGCTTAGACGGCGGGAACTATGGCTACACCTTC. Translated, it gives CASSLDGGNYGYTF.

This clonotype was observed a single time. At one boundary the junction diverges from the germline segment, which might be a read error. The chain carries TRBV20-1 and TRBJ1-2, with D hard to call. The CDR3 runs to 11 residues. Germline V gives CDR1 DFQATT, CDR2 SNEGSKA (reference sequence). CDR3: CSVRDVLGYTF. The CDR3, as DNA: TGCAGTGTTAGAGACGTCCTCGGCTACACCTTC.

This clonotype was counted a few times. This chain links TRBV20-1 with TRBJ1-1; 7 bases align to TRBD1. Germline V gene lookup returns CDR1 DFQATT and CDR2 SNEGSKA (reference sequence). J gave up 5 bases and V 1 base, and 4 bases lay outside the gene matches. There are 13 residues in the CDR3. The CDR3 coding sequence is TGCAGTGCTAGAGTCGACAGGGAGACTGAAGCTTTCTTT. Protein sequence: CSARVDRETEAFF.

This clonotype was observed a handful of times. A read error may account for a junction end that differs from germline. The chain employs TRBV7-7 and TRBJ2-1, with D perhaps TRBD2 (5 bases). The germline CDR1 and CDR2 sequences are SSHAT and FNYEAQ (reference sequence). This CDR3 contains 15 residues. This chain's CDR3 is CASSPTEPPSTEQFF. DNA for the CDR3: TGTGCTAGCAGCCCCACGGAACCCCCTAGCACTGAGCAGTTCTTC.

The V call is TRBV7-9, the J call TRBJ2-1, with 15 bases fitting TRBD2. Losses at the gene ends were 5 bases for V and 0 bases for J; bases not matched to a gene: 8. This CDR3 comprises 19 residues. Germline loops: CDR1 SEHNR, CDR2 FQNEAQ (reference sequence). CDR3 sequence: CASSPGTSGGMNSYNEQFF. The CDR3 DNA reads as TGTGCCAGCAGCCCAGGGACTAGCGGGGGGATGAACTCCTACAATGAGCAGTTCTTC.

This clonotype turned up a few times. Here the CDR3 reads CASSEGTDNSPLHF. In nucleotides, the CDR3 is TGTGCCAGCAGTGAGGGGACAGATAATTCACCCCTCCACTTT. This chain joins TRBV2 and TRBJ1-6; 7 bases match TRBD1. This CDR3 contains 14 residues. CDR1 is SNHLY, CDR2 FYNNEI, per germline. The junction had 1 base not matched to a gene; V was cut back by 3 bases and J by 5 bases.

The chain combines TRBV7-2 with TRBJ1-2; possibly TRBD1 for D (5 bases). Looked up from germline, CDR1 is SGHTA and CDR2 is FQGNSA. This CDR3 has 15 residues. V was pared by 5 bases and J by 2 bases, with 15 bases between. CDR3 DNA sequence: TGTGCCAGCAGCCGAACCGGGACGGGGAACTATGGCTACACCTTC. Translation gives CASSRTGTGNYGYTF.

This chain joins TRBV12-3 or TRBV12-4 and TRBJ2-4; 7 bases match TRBD1. J was trimmed by 0 bases and V by 6 bases; bases with no gene match: 8. The CDR3 totals 16 residues. CDR3 sequence: CASREIGTVAKNIQYF. The CDR3, as DNA: TGTGCCAGCAGGGAAATAGGGACAGTAGCCAAAAACATTCAGTACTTC.

The chain joins TRBV18 to TRBJ1-1; TRBD1 is a possible D gene (6 bases). The V and J ends lost 8 bases and 3 bases respectively, with 19 bases between them. Germline CDR1 reads KGHSH; CDR2 reads LQKENI. CDR3 length: 15 amino acids. The CDR3 is CASLKTANRDTEAFF. The CDR3 nucleotides read TGTGCCAGCCTAAAAACCGCGAACAGGGACACTGAAGCTTTCTTT. The complete variable domain, with remaining parts taken from reference TRBV18 and TRBJ1-1, reads NAGVMQNPRHLVRRRGQEARLRCSPMKGHSHVYWYRQLPEEGLKFMVYLQKENIIDESGMPKERFSAEFPKEGPSILRIQQVVRGDSAAYFCASLKTANRDTEAFFGQGTRLTVV.

This clonotype appeared a few times. The V gene is TRBV20-1, the J gene TRBJ1-1; no clear D. V lost 6 bases to trimming and J lost 11 bases, with 19 bases between them. Looked up from germline, CDR1 is DFQATT and CDR2 is SNEGSKA (reference sequence). The CDR3 sequence is 12 residues long. Here the CDR3 DNA reads TGCAGTGCCCTGGAGAATGCAGCGAGGGCTTTCTTT. Translated, it gives CSALENAARAFF.

Details on this clonotype: A much larger clone differs by one base, so this may be a read error. V gene TRBV10-3 combines with J gene TRBJ2-3, with D perhaps matching TRBD1 (7 bases). Germline assignment: CDR1 ENHRY and CDR2 SYGVKD. The CDR3 runs to 16 residues. The ends were cut back, 3 bases at V and 0 bases at J, with 13 bases in the middle. This chain's CDR3 is CAISDIRGASTDTQYF. The CDR3 DNA reads as TGTGCCATCAGTGACATCAGGGGGGCTAGCACAGATACGCAGTATTTT.

Comments on this clonotype: A junction boundary mismatches the germline segment, possibly from a read error. The CDR3 sequence: CASCQDLGQETQYF. As DNA, the CDR3 is TGTGCCAGCTGCCAAGATCTGGGGCAAGAGACCCAGTACTTC. The chain combines TRBV4-2 with TRBJ2-5; no reliable D call. Per germline, CDR1 LGHNA and CDR2 YNFKEQ. This CDR3 region has 14 residues.

The chain uses TRBV5-4 and TRBJ2-2; tentatively, D is TRBD1 (5 bases). The V end was cut by 3 bases, the J end by 9 bases, with 9 bases between. CDR3 size: 12 residues. Germline loops: CDR1 SGHNT, CDR2 YYREEE (reference sequence). For the CDR3, the DNA is TGTGCCAGCAGCTCCTGGGGCCGGGAGCTGTTTTTT. Translated: CASSSWGRELFF.

The chain employs TRBV20-1 and TRBJ2-3; tentative D call: TRBD2 (6 bases). Per the germline V gene, CDR1 is DFQATT and CDR2 is SNEGSKA (reference sequence). The CDR3 length is 15 residues. Trimming left V 2 bases short and J 4 bases short, with 16 bases between. The CDR3 sequence is CSARMRRGLSDTQYF. CDR3 DNA sequence: TGCAGTGCTAGAATGCGGAGGGGCCTATCAGATACGCAGTATTTT.

A word on this clonotype: Mismatch with germline at one junction end may stem from a read error. The V gene is TRBV20-1, the J gene TRBJ2-3, with D possibly TRBD1 on 5 matching bases. Per the germline V gene, CDR1 is DFQATT and CDR2 is SNEGSKA (reference sequence). The CDR3 runs to 12 residues. DNA of the CDR3: TGCAGTGCGACGCTAGGGGCAGATGCGCAGTATTTT. This encodes CSATLGADAQYF.

This clonotype was found a few times. The chain combines TRBV4-3 with TRBJ2-4, with a possible D match to TRBD2 (6 bases). The better agreement between TRBJ2-7 and the DNA end casts doubt on the J call. This CDR3 comprises 16 residues. Germline V lookup: CDR1 LGHNA, CDR2 YSLEER. The CDR3 sequence: CASSQGGLARTYEQYF. CDR3 bases: TGCGCCAGCAGCCAAGGGGGCCTAGCGAGAACCTACGAGCAGTACTTC.

At least ten counts were recorded for this clonotype. The V call is TRBV7-2, the J call TRBJ2-3; D call uncertain. The CDR3 covers 14 residues. Trimming removed 3 bases at V and 3 bases at J, with 10 bases between. The germline V gene has CDR1 SGHTA and CDR2 FQGNSA. The CDR3 is CASSLASGTDTQYF. The CDR3 DNA reads TGTGCCAGCAGCTTGGCCAGTGGAACAGATACGCAGTATTTT.

The chain is built from TRBV6-1 and TRBJ1-5, with 8 bases that match TRBD1. The V segment lost 0 bases and the J segment 7 bases; nucleotides outside the gene matches: 11. This CDR3 contains 17 residues. In germline, CDR1 is MNHNS, CDR2 SASEGT. The CDR3 DNA reads TGTGCCAGCAGTGAAGCGGCGGGCAGGGGGCTCAGCCAGCCCCAGCATTTT. Translated: CASSEAAGRGLSQPQHF.

This CDR3 is CASSFGTTENTEAFF. CDR3 DNA sequence: TGCGCCAGCAGCTTCGGGACGACAGAGAACACTGAAGCTTTCTTT. The J gene is TRBJ1-1, the V gene TRBV5-1, with D tentatively TRBD1 (5 bases). The CDR3 has 15 amino acids. From germline, CDR1 is SGHRS and CDR2 YFSETQ. Trimming took 2 bases from V and 1 from J, leaving 12 bases between them. Using reference TRBV5-1 and TRBJ1-1 for the parts outside the CDR3, the full variable domain is KAGVTQTPRYLIKTRGQQVTLSCSPISGHRSVSWYQQTPGQGLQFLFEYFSETQRNKGNFPGRFSGRQFSNSRSEMNVSTLELGDSALYLCASSFGTTENTEAFFGQGTRLTVV.

This clonotype appeared a few times. The chain joins TRBV7-2 to TRBJ1-5; D remains ambiguous. V lost 2 bases and J lost 1, with 9 bases in between. The CDR3 is 15 residues long. Germline lookup yields CDR1 SGHTA and CDR2 FQGNSA. CDR3 amino acids: CASSLFRSSNQPQHF. The CDR3 region has the DNA TGTGCCAGCAGCTTATTCAGAAGCAGCAATCAGCCCCAGCATTTT.

J is TRBJ2-3 and V is TRBV4-1, with TRBD2 matching 7 bases. The CDR3 length is 15 residues. V lost 1 base, J lost 4 bases, and 5 bases stayed unmatched. CDR1 is MGHRA and CDR2 is YSYEKL in the germline V gene. The CDR3 region is CASSQGAGPADTQYF. CDR3 sequence (DNA): TGCGCCAGCAGCCAAGGAGCGGGGCCGGCAGATACGCAGTATTTT.

This clonotype was seen at least ten times. This rearrangement joins TRBV28 to TRBJ1-4, with 7 bases aligning to TRBD1. CDR3 length equals 11 residues. With V trimmed by 6 bases and J by 14 bases, 6 bases remained unmatched. In germline, CDR1 is MDHEN, CDR2 SYDVKM. Here the CDR3 DNA reads TGTGCCAGCAGAGCCATGACAGGGCTGTTTTTT. Translation: CASRAMTGLFF. Complete variable domain (other parts from reference TRBV28 and TRBJ1-4): DVKVTQSSRYLVKRTGEKVFLECVQDMDHENMFWYRQDPGLGLRLIYFSYDVKMKEKGDIPEGYSVSREKKERFSLILESASTNQTSMYLCASRAMTGLFFGSGTQLSVL.

This clonotype was counted a few times. The rearrangement joins TRBV6-2 or TRBV6-3 to TRBJ2-3; D unresolved. Between the trimmed V and J ends, which lost 4 bases and 3 bases, there was a span of 8 bases. Germline CDR1 reads MNHEY; CDR2 reads SVGEGT. The CDR3 covers 13 residues. The CDR3 sequence: CASSWPPTDTQYF. As DNA, the CDR3 is TGTGCCAGCAGTTGGCCCCCGACAGATACGCAGTATTTT.

The chain employs TRBV29-1 and TRBJ2-5, with D possibly TRBD2 on 6 matching bases. Germline loops: CDR1 SQVTM, CDR2 ANQGSEA. The CDR3 totals 17 residues. V was shortened by 1 base and J by 6 bases, with 24 bases between the two germline ends. The CDR3 loop is CSVEARLGGEVVKTQYF. The CDR3 region has the DNA TGCAGCGTTGAAGCCCGACTAGGAGGGGAGGTAGTAAAGACCCAGTACTTC.

This clonotype was seen repeatedly, ten times or more. This chain uses TRBV2 with TRBJ2-1, with 9 bases that match TRBD2. Germline V CDR1 and CDR2: SNHLY, FYNNEI. Germline trimming cut 5 bases from V and 6 bases from J; bases unmatched to any gene: 11. This CDR3 is built from 16 residues. DNA for the CDR3: TGTGCCAGCAGTCCCATGGGACTAGCTCGGGCCAATGAGCAGTTCTTC. The encoded protein is CASSPMGLARANEQFF.

This chain connects TRBV6-1 to TRBJ2-5; D unresolved. Germline CDR1 MNHNS, CDR2 SASEGT. The CDR3 is 17 residues long. V was pared by 6 bases and J by 5 bases, with 25 bases between. The chain's CDR3 is CASRPRNLRAKEETQYF. In DNA form, the CDR3 reads TGTGCCAGCAGGCCACGCAATTTAAGGGCCAAAGAGGAGACCCAGTACTTC.

This clonotype came up a few times. The chain is built from TRBV20-1 and TRBJ2-5; D remains unclear. Per germline, CDR1 DFQATT and CDR2 SNEGSKA (reference sequence). V was cut by 0 bases and J by 5 bases, with 10 bases left in between. This CDR3 has 13 residues. CDR3 sequence: CSARDDPWETQYF. DNA of the CDR3: TGCAGTGCTAGAGATGATCCGTGGGAGACCCAGTACTTC.

This clonotype appeared a few times. DNA of the CDR3: TGTGCCAGCAGTTTTCAGGTACAAGAGACCCAGTACTTC. It translates to CASSFQVQETQYF. This rearrangement joins TRBV12-3 or TRBV12-4 to TRBJ2-5; no definite D call. The CDR3 has 13 residues. Between the trimmed V and J ends, which lost 3 bases and 2 bases, there was a span of 7 bases.